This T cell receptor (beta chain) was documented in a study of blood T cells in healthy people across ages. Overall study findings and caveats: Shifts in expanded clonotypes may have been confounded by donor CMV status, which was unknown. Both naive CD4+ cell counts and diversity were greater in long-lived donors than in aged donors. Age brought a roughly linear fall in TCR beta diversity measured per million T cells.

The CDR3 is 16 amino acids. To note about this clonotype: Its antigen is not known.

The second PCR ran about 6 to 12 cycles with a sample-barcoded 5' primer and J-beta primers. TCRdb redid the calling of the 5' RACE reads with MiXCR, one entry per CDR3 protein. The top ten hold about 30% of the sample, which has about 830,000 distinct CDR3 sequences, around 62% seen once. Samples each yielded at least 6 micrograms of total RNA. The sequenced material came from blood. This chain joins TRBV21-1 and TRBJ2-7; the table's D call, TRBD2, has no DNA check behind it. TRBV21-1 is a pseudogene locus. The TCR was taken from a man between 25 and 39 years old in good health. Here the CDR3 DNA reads TGTGCCAGCAGCAAACGGCTAGCCTCGAGCTCCTACGAGCAGTACTTC. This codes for CASSKRLASSSYEQYF.